This TCR beta chain is from a study of cytomegalovirus exposure and HLA in healthy donors. 13 Jbeta primers and 60 Vbeta primers were used for the PCR. Assay: immunoSEQ multiplex PCR; the TCRdb copy retains only in-frame clones and omits some. Altogether about 120,000 clones are present, about 79% being singletons, with the ten largest covering around 2.3%. Deletions cut 7 bases from V and 5 bases from J, with 17 bases between. The CDR3 totals 15 residues. The germline V gene has CDR1 SGHTA and CDR2 FQGNSA. This sequence was found in a woman between 18 and 29 years old in good health and CMV-seronegative. V and J are TRBV7-2 and TRBJ2-2, with D perhaps matching TRBD2 (7 bases). The sample comprised PBMCs. CDR3 in amino acids: CASTLGGGETGELFF. CDR3 DNA sequence: TGTGCCAGCACCCTGGGGGGGGGCGAAACCGGGGAGCTGTTTTTT.